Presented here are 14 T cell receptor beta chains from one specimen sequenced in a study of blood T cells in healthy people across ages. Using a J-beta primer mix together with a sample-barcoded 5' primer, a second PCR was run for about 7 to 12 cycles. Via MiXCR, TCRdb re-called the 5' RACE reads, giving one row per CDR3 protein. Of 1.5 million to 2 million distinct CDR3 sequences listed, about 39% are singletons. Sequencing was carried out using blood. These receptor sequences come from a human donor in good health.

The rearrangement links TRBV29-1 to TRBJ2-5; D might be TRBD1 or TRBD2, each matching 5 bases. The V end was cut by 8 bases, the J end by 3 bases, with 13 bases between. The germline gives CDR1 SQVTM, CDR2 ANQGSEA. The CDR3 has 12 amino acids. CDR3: CSLWGPKETQYF. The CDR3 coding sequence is TGCAGCCTCTGGGGACCAAAAGAGACCCAGTACTTC.

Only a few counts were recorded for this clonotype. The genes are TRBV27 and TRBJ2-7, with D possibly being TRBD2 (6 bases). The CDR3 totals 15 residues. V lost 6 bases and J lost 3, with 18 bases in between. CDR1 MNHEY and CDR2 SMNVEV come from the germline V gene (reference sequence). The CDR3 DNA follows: TGTGCCAGCAGCCCCCTGGGAGGACACGGCTACGAGCAGTACTTC. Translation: CASSPLGGHGYEQYF.

The CDR3 region is CASSWGLAGVKETQYF. The CDR3 region has the DNA TGTGCCAGCAGCTGGGGACTAGCGGGGGTCAAAGAGACCCAGTACTTC. The rearrangement joins TRBV7-8 to TRBJ2-7, with 14 bases lining up with TRBD2. Judging by the DNA end, TRBJ2-5 fits better; the J call may be wrong. Germline lookup yields CDR1 SGHVS and CDR2 FQNEAQ. This CDR3 has 16 residues.

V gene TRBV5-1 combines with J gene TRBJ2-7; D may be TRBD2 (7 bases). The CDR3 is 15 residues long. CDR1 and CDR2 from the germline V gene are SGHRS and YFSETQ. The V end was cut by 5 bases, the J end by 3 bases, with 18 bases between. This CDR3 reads CASRGGGGLNYEQYF. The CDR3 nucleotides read TGCGCCAGCAGGGGAGGCGGGGGCCTCAACTACGAGCAGTACTTC.

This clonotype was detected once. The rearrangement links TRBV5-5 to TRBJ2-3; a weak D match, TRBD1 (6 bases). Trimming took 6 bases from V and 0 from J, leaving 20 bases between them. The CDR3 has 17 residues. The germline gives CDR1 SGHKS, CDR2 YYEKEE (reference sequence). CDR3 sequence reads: CASNSMGARSSTDTQYF. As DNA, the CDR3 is TGTGCCAGCAACTCTATGGGGGCTCGAAGTAGCACAGATACGCAGTATTTT. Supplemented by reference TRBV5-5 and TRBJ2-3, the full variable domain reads DAGVTQSPTHLIKTRGQQVTLRCSPISGHKSVSWYQQVLGQGPQFIFQYYEKEERGRGNFPDRFSARQFPNYSSELNVNALLLGDSALYLCASNSMGARSSTDTQYFGPGTRLTVL.

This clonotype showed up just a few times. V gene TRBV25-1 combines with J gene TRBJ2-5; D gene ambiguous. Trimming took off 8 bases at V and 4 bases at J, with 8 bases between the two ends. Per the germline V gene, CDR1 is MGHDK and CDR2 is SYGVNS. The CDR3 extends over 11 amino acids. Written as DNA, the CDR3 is TGTGCCAGCCAGTCAGGAGAGACCCAGTACTTC. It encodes CASQSGETQYF.

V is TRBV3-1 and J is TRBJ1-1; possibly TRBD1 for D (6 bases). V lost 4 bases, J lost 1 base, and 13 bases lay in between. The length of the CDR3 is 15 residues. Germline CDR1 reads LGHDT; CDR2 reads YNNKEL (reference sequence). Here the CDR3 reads CASSPTGTPNTEAFF. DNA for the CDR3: TGTGCCAGCAGCCCCACCGGGACACCGAACACTGAAGCTTTCTTT. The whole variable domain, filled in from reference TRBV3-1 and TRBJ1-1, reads DTAVSQTPKYLVTQMGNDKSIKCEQNLGHDTMYWYKQDSKKFLKIMFSYNNKELIINETVPNRFSPKSPDKAHLNLHINSLELGDSAVYFCASSPTGTPNTEAFFGQGTRLTVV.

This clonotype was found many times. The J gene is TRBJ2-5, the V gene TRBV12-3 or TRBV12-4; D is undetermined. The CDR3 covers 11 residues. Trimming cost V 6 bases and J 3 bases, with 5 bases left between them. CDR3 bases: TGTGCCAGCAGCCACAAAGAGACCCAGTACTTC. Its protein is CASSHKETQYF.

CDR3 DNA sequence: TGTGCCAGCAGGACGGACGGGGGTAGCAATCAGCCCCAGCATTTT. Its translation: CASRTDGGSNQPQHF. This rearrangement joins TRBV6-1 to TRBJ1-5; possibly TRBD1 for D (5 bases). CDR1 is MNHNS, CDR2 SASEGT, per germline. The CDR3 has 15 residues. V was clipped by 6 bases and J by 0 bases, with 12 bases between them.

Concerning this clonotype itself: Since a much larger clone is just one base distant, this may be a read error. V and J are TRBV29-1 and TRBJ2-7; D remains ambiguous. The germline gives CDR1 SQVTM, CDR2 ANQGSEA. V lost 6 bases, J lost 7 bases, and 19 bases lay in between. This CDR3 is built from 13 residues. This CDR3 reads CSVGMGSYNEQYF. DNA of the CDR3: TGCAGCGTGGGGATGGGCTCCTACAATGAGCAGTACTTC.

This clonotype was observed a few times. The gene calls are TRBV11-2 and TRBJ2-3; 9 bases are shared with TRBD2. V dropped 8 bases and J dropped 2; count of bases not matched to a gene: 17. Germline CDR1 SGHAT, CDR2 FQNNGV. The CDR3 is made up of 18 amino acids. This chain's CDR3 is CASAGFSAGGRVTDTQYF. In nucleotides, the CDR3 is TGTGCCAGCGCCGGCTTTTCGGCGGGGGGGCGTGTCACAGATACGCAGTATTTT.

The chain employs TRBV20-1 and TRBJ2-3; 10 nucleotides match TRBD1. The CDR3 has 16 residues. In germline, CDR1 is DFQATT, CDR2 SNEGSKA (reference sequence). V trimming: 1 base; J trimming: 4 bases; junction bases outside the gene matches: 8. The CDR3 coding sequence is TGCAGTGCTAGAGGTATCGGGACAGGGGCCCCAGATACGCAGTATTTT. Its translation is CSARGIGTGAPDTQYF.

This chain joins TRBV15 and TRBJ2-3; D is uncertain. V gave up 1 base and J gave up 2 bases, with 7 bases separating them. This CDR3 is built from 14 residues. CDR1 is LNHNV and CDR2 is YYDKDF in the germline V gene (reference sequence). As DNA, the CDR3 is TGTGCCACCAGCAGAGGACGGTACACAGATACGCAGTATTTT. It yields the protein CATSRGRYTDTQYF.

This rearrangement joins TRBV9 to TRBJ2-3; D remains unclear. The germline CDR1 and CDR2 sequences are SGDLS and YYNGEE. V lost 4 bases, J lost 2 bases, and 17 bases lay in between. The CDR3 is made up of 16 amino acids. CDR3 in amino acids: CASSPGERPFTDTQYF. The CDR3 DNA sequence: TGTGCCAGCAGCCCCGGCGAGCGACCCTTCACAGATACGCAGTATTTT. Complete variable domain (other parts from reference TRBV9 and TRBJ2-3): DSGVTQTPKHLITATGQRVTLRCSPRSGDLSVYWYQQSLDQGLQFLIQYYNGEERAKGNILERFSAQQFPDLHSELNLSSLELGDSALYFCASSPGERPFTDTQYFGPGTRLTVL.